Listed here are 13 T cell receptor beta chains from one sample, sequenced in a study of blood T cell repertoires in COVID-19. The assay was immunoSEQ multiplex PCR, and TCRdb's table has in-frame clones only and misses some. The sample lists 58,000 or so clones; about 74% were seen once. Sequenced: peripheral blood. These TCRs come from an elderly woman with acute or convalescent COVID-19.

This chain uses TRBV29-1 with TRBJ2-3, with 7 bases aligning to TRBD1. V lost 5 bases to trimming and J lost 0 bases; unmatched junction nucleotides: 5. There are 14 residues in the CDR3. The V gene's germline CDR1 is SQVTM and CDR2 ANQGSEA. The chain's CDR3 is CSVQRGLSTDTQYF. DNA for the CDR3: TGCAGCGTTCAGAGGGGGCTAAGCACAGATACGCAGTATTTT.

This chain's CDR3 is CASSVALEQYF. The CDR3, as DNA: TGTGCCAGCTCGGTGGCTCTCGAGCAGTACTTC. The chain combines TRBV7-9 with TRBJ2-7; no firm D call. Per germline, CDR1 SEHNR and CDR2 FQNEAQ (reference sequence). The CDR3 is 11 amino acids. V lost 8 bases, J lost 6 bases, and 11 bases lay in between. The whole variable domain, remainder taken from reference TRBV7-9 and TRBJ2-7, is DTGVSQNPRHKITKRGQNVTFRCDPISEHNRLYWYRQTLGQGPEFLTYFQNEAQLEKSRLLSDRFSAERPKGSFSTLEIQRTEQGDSAMYLCASSVALEQYFGPGTRLTVT.

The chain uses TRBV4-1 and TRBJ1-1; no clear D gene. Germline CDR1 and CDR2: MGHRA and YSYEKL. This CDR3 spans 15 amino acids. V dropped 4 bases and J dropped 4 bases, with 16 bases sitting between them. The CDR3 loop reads CASSPGGAGSTEAFF. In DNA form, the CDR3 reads TGCGCCAGCAGCCCTGGAGGTGCGGGGAGCACTGAAGCTTTCTTT.

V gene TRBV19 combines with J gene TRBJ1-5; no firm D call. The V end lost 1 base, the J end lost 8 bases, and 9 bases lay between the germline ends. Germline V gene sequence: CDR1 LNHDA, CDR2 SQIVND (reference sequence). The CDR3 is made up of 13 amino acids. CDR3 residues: CASSIGRREPQHF. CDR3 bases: TGTGCCAGTAGTATAGGACGGCGGGAGCCCCAGCATTTT.

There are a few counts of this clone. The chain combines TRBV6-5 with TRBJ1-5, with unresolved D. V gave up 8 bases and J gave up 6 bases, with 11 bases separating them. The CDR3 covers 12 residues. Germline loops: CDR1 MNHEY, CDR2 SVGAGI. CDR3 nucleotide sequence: TGTGCCAGCGGCCTCCGGGGTCAGCCCCAGCATTTT. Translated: CASGLRGQPQHF.

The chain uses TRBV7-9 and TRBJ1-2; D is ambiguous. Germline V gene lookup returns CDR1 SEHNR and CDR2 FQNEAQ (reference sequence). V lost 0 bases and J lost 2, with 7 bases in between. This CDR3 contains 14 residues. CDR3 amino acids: CASSLARANYGYTF. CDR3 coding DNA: TGTGCCAGCAGCTTAGCGAGAGCCAACTATGGCTACACCTTC. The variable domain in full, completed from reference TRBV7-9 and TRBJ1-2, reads DTGVSQNPRHKITKRGQNVTFRCDPISEHNRLYWYRQTLGQGPEFLTYFQNEAQLEKSRLLSDRFSAERPKGSFSTLEIQRTEQGDSAMYLCASSLARANYGYTFGSGTRLTVV.

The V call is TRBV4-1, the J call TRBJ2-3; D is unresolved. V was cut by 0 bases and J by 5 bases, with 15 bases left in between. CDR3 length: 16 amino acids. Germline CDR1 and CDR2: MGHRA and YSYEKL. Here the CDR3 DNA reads TGCGCCAGCAGCCAAGATCAGAGGTTAGGTGGAGATACGCAGTATTTT. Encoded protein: CASSQDQRLGGDTQYF.

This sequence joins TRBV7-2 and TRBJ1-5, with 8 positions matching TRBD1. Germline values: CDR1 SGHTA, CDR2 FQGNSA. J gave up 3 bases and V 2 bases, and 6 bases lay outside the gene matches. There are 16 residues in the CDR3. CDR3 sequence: CASSLSGQGVNQPQHF. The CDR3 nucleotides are TGTGCCAGCAGCTTATCCGGACAGGGCGTCAATCAGCCCCAGCATTTT.

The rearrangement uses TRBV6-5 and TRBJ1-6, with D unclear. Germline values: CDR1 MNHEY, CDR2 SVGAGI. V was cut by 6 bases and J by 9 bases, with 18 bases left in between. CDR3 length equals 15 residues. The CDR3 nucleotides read TGTGCCAGCAGACCCTTGGAGGTTCGAGGTTCACCCCTCCACTTT. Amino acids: CASRPLEVRGSPLHF.

The CDR3 region is CASRMPGQGDVNEQFF. Written as DNA, the CDR3 is TGTGCCAGCAGGATGCCGGGACAGGGGGATGTCAATGAGCAGTTCTTC. The chain is built from TRBV28 and TRBJ2-1; 11 positions match TRBD1. With V trimmed by 6 bases and J by 6 bases, 10 bases remained unmatched. This CDR3 is built from 16 residues. From germline, CDR1 is MDHEN and CDR2 SYDVKM.

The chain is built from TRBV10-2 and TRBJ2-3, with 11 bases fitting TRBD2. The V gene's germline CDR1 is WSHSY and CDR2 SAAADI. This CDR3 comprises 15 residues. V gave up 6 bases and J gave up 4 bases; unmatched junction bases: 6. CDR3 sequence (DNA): TGCGCCAGCAGCCTACTAGCGGGAGTGGCAGATACGCAGTATTTT. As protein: CASSLLAGVADTQYF.

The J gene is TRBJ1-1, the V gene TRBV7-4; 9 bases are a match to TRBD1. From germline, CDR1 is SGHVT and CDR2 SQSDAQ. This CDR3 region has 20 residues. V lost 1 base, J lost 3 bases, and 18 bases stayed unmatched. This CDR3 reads CASSLGRDREVGSGHTEAFF. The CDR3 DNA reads TGTGCCAGCAGCTTAGGTAGGGACAGGGAGGTTGGTTCGGGTCACACTGAAGCTTTCTTT.

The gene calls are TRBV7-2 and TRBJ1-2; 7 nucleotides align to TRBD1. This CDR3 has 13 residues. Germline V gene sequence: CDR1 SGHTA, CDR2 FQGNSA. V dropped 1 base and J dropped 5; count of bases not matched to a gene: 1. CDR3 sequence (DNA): TGTGCCAGCAGCTTAGAGACAGGGTATGGCTACACCTTC. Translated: CASSLETGYGYTF.